This is a list of T cell receptor beta chains from one sample in a study of Tregs in tolerant kidney transplant recipients. Sequenced by immunoSEQ multiplex PCR; TCRdb stores in-frame clones only, minus some. The sample records approximately 66,000 clones, 80% to 90% being singletons. Sequenced material: Tregs from blood, taken before the transplant. The source of these receptors is a human donor who received a combined kidney and bone marrow transplant. Each CDR3 is given without its conserved first and last residue. Expanded clones get a size class; other rows say once, few or many, or leave the size out.

v_call: TRBV18; j_call: TRBJ2-7; clone_size: .; cdr3_aa: ASSPQGKVVYEQY
v_call: TRBV4-3; j_call: TRBJ1-4; clone_size: .; cdr3_aa: ASSQDRRIGEKLF
v_call: TRBV4-1; j_call: TRBJ2-7; clone_size: .; cdr3_aa: ASSQVVAGRNEQY
v_call: TRBV10-1; j_call: TRBJ2-1; clone_size: .; cdr3_aa: ASSEYTSGRLNEQF
v_call: TRBV5-1; j_call: TRBJ1-3; clone_size: .; cdr3_aa: ASSELRLTSGNTIY
v_call: TRBV7-2; j_call: TRBJ2-7; clone_size: .; cdr3_aa: ASSLVGVASAYEQY
v_call: TRBV18; j_call: TRBJ2-2; clone_size: .; cdr3_aa: ASSPLDRGPGELF
v_call: TRBV7-2; j_call: TRBJ2-3; clone_size: few; cdr3_aa: ASSLASFGRGLSTDTQY
v_call: TRBV5-6; j_call: TRBJ1-1; clone_size: .; cdr3_aa: ASSGGSAEAF
v_call: TRBV14; j_call: TRBJ2-2; clone_size: .; cdr3_aa: ASSQLGEGSGPGELF
v_call: TRBV6-1; j_call: TRBJ2-5; clone_size: .; cdr3_aa: ASSVGRTQETQY
v_call: TRBV6-6; j_call: TRBJ2-7; clone_size: .; cdr3_aa: ASSSTASYEQY
v_call: TRBV4-1; j_call: TRBJ2-5; clone_size: .; cdr3_aa: ASSHAGGLAGAGETQY
v_call: TRBV6-5; j_call: TRBJ2-7; clone_size: .; cdr3_aa: ASSYSLRGGWEY
v_call: TRBV7-2; j_call: TRBJ1-1; clone_size: few; cdr3_aa: ASSLGIRAF
v_call: TRBV5-6; j_call: TRBJ1-1; clone_size: .; cdr3_aa: ASSLAGTGITEAF
v_call: TRBV6-1; j_call: TRBJ1-1; clone_size: .; cdr3_aa: ASTRGLGTEAF
v_call: TRBV7-2; j_call: TRBJ1-4; clone_size: .; cdr3_aa: ASSLQGVTNEKLF
v_call: TRBV5-4; j_call: TRBJ2-3; clone_size: .; cdr3_aa: ASSSAGPGNTDTQY
v_call: TRBV6-5; j_call: TRBJ1-4; clone_size: .; cdr3_aa: ASSYSGRVGEKLF
v_call: TRBV6-6; j_call: TRBJ2-3; clone_size: once; cdr3_aa: ASNYRGPGDTQY
v_call: TRBV7-7; j_call: TRBJ2-5; clone_size: .; cdr3_aa: ASSLGLQETQY
v_call: TRBV6-5; j_call: TRBJ2-7; clone_size: .; cdr3_aa: ASSTNDRAGYEQY